This is a list of T cell receptor beta chains from one sample in a study of blood T cell repertoires in COVID-19. TCRdb's copy holds only in-frame clones and misses some; the assay was immunoSEQ multiplex PCR. The sample has tens of thousands of clones, 84% seen once; the top ten hold 2.6%. The source material was peripheral blood. The receptors were sampled from a man aged 50-60 years with acute or convalescent COVID-19. Each CDR3 is given with its conserved first and last residue. Each record gives: V gene, D gene, J gene, clone size, CDR3 DNA, CDR3 protein. D genes are given only for firm matches. Size is stated for part of the rows, as once, few or many counts, or as a class when the clone is expanded.

V gene: TRBV29-1; D gene: -; J gene: TRBJ2-1; clone size: -; CDR3 DNA: TGCAGCGCCGCTACAGGGATCAATGAGCAGTTCTTC; CDR3 protein: CSAATGINEQFF
V gene: TRBV4-1; D gene: TRBD2; J gene: TRBJ2-7; clone size: -; CDR3 DNA: TGCGCCAGCAGCTTCCCGGGAGGGGACGAGCAGTACTTC; CDR3 protein: CASSFPGGDEQYF
V gene: TRBV19; D gene: -; J gene: TRBJ1-6; clone size: -; CDR3 DNA: TGTGCCAGTAGTATAACAGGGCAGGAATTTGATTCACCCCTCCACTTT; CDR3 protein: CASSITGQEFDSPLHF
V gene: TRBV28; D gene: TRBD1; J gene: TRBJ2-7; clone size: -; CDR3 DNA: TGTGCCAGCAGGGGACAGGGTCCCGAGCAGTACTTC; CDR3 protein: CASRGQGPEQYF
V gene: TRBV19; D gene: TRBD1; J gene: TRBJ1-2; clone size: few; CDR3 DNA: TGTGCCAGTAGTCTGGGACAGGGGAACTATGGCTACACCTTC; CDR3 protein: CASSLGQGNYGYTF
V gene: TRBV6-5; D gene: -; J gene: TRBJ1-2; clone size: -; CDR3 DNA: TGTGCCAGCAGCAAACAGGGTTTATTGAGCTATGGCTACACCTTC; CDR3 protein: CASSKQGLLSYGYTF
V gene: TRBV28; D gene: -; J gene: TRBJ2-7; clone size: -; CDR3 DNA: TGTGCCAGCAGTTTAGAAAGGAACTATACCTACGAGCAGTACTTC; CDR3 protein: CASSLERNYTYEQYF
V gene: TRBV5-6; D gene: -; J gene: TRBJ1-2; clone size: -; CDR3 DNA: TGTGCCAGCAGCTACAGCTATGGCTACACCTTC; CDR3 protein: CASSYSYGYTF
V gene: TRBV10-2; D gene: -; J gene: TRBJ2-7; clone size: -; CDR3 DNA: TGCGCCAGCAGTGAGCCCCCCTCAGGGGTGTTCTCCTACGAGCAGTACTTC; CDR3 protein: CASSEPPSGVFSYEQYF
V gene: TRBV4-2; D gene: TRBD2; J gene: TRBJ2-1; clone size: -; CDR3 DNA: TGTGCCAGCAGCTTTAGCGGGGGGGCGGAAAATGAGCAGTTCTTC; CDR3 protein: CASSFSGGAENEQFF
V gene: TRBV7-3; D gene: -; J gene: TRBJ1-3; clone size: -; CDR3 DNA: TGTGCCAGCAGCCCCGGGGGGTTTGGAAACACCATATATTTT; CDR3 protein: CASSPGGFGNTIYF
V gene: TRBV2; D gene: TRBD2; J gene: TRBJ2-7; clone size: -; CDR3 DNA: TGTGCCAGCAGTGAAAGGCTAGCGGGGTCCTACGAGCAGTACTTC; CDR3 protein: CASSERLAGSYEQYF
V gene: TRBV5-8; D gene: TRBD1; J gene: TRBJ1-2; clone size: -; CDR3 DNA: TGTGCCAGCAGCTTGGCAGGGGGCGATAACTATGGCTACACCTTC; CDR3 protein: CASSLAGGDNYGYTF
V gene: TRBV5-1; D gene: -; J gene: TRBJ2-7; clone size: -; CDR3 DNA: TGCGCCAGCAGTTTAGGGGACATTCCCTACGAGCAGTACTTC; CDR3 protein: CASSLGDIPYEQYF
V gene: TRBV27; D gene: -; J gene: TRBJ1-5; clone size: -; CDR3 DNA: TGTGCCAGCAGTTTATCGGGCAGCCTGGCCGGTCAGCCCCAGCATTTT; CDR3 protein: CASSLSGSLAGQPQHF
V gene: TRBV6-5; D gene: -; J gene: TRBJ1-5; clone size: -; CDR3 DNA: TGTGCCAGCCGGGATTATCAGCCCCAGCATTTT; CDR3 protein: CASRDYQPQHF
V gene: TRBV6-4; D gene: TRBD1; J gene: TRBJ1-2; clone size: -; CDR3 DNA: TGTGCCATCCGCCGGGACAGGGGATGTGGCTACACCTTC; CDR3 protein: CAIRRDRGCGYTF